Presented here are 5 T cell receptor beta chains from one specimen sequenced in a study of pediatric ulcerative colitis. The rectum was sampled with one to two pinch biopsies at colonoscopy. Produced via immunoSEQ multiplex PCR; TCRdb's table is partial and in-frame only. The sample contains 40,000 to 55,000 clones, 78% of which appear only once. Sequencing used gut tissue. The receptor source for this set is a girl under 18 with moderate ulcerative colitis.

This clone was seen a single time. V usage is TRBV28 and J usage is TRBJ2-3, with D perhaps being TRBD1 or TRBD2 (7 bases each). V lost 5 bases, J lost 7 bases, and 16 bases lay in between. Germline V gene lookup returns CDR1 MDHEN and CDR2 SYDVKM. The CDR3 covers 14 residues. Written as DNA, the CDR3 is TGTGCCAGCAGTCGGGGGGACAGCAGATATACGCAGTATTTT. It yields the protein CASSRGDSRYTQYF.

The chain's CDR3 is CASRNRGQDYEQYF. The CDR3 nucleotides read TGTGCCAGCAGGAACAGGGGCCAGGACTACGAGCAGTACTTC. This chain links TRBV7-2 with TRBJ2-7, with 7 bases fitting TRBD1. CDR3 length equals 14 residues. The germline CDR1 and CDR2 sequences are SGHTA and FQGNSA. The J segment lost 3 bases and the V segment lost 6 bases, leaving 8 bases of the junction unmatched.

The rearrangement joins TRBV2 to TRBJ2-5; perhaps TRBD2 as D (7 bases). The CDR3 is 15 residues long. V gave up 2 bases and J gave up 5 bases, with 15 bases separating them. CDR1 SNHLY and CDR2 FYNNEI come from the germline V gene. This chain's CDR3 is CASSERGGQRETQYF. The CDR3 DNA reads as TGTGCCAGCAGTGAAAGGGGGGGGCAGAGGGAGACCCAGTACTTC. The variable domain in full, with the rest retrieved from reference TRBV2 and TRBJ2-5, is EPEVTQTPSHQVTQMGQEVILRCVPISNHLYFYWYRQILGQKVEFLVSFYNNEISEKSEIFDDQFSVERPDGSNFTLKIRSTKLEDSAMYFCASSERGGQRETQYFGPGTRLLVL.

The chain recombines TRBV5-1 with TRBJ2-3; 14 nucleotides agree with TRBD2. Germline-derived CDR1 and CDR2 are SGHRS and YFSETQ. This CDR3 has 16 amino acids. Unmatched junction bases numbered 3, after V lost 4 bases and J lost 2 bases. CDR3 sequence reads: CASSPGLAGVTDTQYF. The CDR3 DNA sequence: TGCGCCAGCAGCCCGGGACTAGCGGGAGTCACAGATACGCAGTATTTT.

There are a few counts of this clone. This chain uses TRBV10-3 with TRBJ1-5; no definite D call. The V gene lost 3 bases and the J gene lost 3 bases, with 9 bases spanning the gap. This CDR3 spans 14 amino acids. Germline V gene data show CDR1 as ENHRY and CDR2 as SYGVKD. Here the CDR3 reads CAISDHAPNQPQHF. In DNA, the CDR3 is TGTGCCATCAGTGATCACGCACCCAATCAGCCCCAGCATTTT.